This record looks at one TCR beta chain sequence and its context. Its specificity is unknown. Germline assignment: CDR1 SGHNT and CDR2 YYREEE (reference sequence). CDR3 length: 16 amino acids. Germline trimming cut 4 bases from V and 4 bases from J; bases unmatched to any gene: 5. Described time point: baseline pretreatment blood. Treatment indicated: 15 Gy SBRT to primary tumor, nephrectomy 4 weeks later. The sample comes from a study of radiation and T cells in renal cell carcinoma. TCRdb's table, derived via immunoSEQ multiplex PCR, lists solely in-frame clones and lacks some. The data show roughly 100,000 clones, roughly 90% seen once. Overall study findings and caveats: From baseline, blood top tumor clonotypes peaked at 2 weeks post-radiation.

This sequence joins TRBV5-4 and TRBJ2-3; 14 nucleotides match TRBD2. The source was blood, collected from a patient whose treatment included radiotherapy and nephrectomy. The origin of this receptor is a man aged 50 to 59 with renal cell carcinoma. CDR3 protein: CASSETSGGASDTQYF. CDR3 DNA: TGTGCCAGCAGCGAGACTAGCGGGGGGGCCTCAGATACGCAGTATTTT. The full variable domain, completed using reference TRBV5-4 and TRBJ2-3, is ETGVTQSPTHLIKTRGQQVTLRCSSQSGHNTVSWYQQALGQGPQFIFQYYREEENGRGNFPPRFSGLQFPNYSSELNVNALELDDSALYLCASSETSGGASDTQYFGPGTRLTVL.